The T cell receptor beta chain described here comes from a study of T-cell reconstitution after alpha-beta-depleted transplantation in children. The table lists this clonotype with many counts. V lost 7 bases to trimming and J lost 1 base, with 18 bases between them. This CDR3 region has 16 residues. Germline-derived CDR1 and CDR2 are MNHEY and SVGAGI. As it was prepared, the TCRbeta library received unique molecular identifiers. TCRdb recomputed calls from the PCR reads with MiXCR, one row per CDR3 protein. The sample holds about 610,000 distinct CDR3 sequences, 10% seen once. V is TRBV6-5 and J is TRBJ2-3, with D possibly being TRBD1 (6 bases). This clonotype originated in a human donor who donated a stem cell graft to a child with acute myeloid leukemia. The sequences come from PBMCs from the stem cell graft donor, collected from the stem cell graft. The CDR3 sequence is CASKRYPQGGTDTQYF. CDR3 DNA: TGTGCCAGCAAGAGATACCCACAGGGTGGCACAGATACGCAGTATTTT.